This T cell receptor (beta chain) was identified in a study of blood T cell repertoires in COVID-19. Study information: Specimens from acute and convalescent COVID-19 originated in the United States, Italy and Spain. The analysed material was cDNA or gDNA that came from T cells, B-cell-depleted T cells, or PBMCs.

The method was immunoSEQ multiplex PCR; TCRdb's version includes in-frame clones alone and lacks a portion of them. This table holds approximately 92,000 clones, more than 70% found once. The sequence was obtained from a woman in her fifties or sixties in a cohort sampled during active or convalescent COVID-19. The sample was peripheral blood.

CDR3 DNA sequence: TGTGCCAGCAGTGATCAGGGATCCTACGAGCAGTACTTC. As protein: CASSDQGSYEQYF. The chain recombines TRBV6-1 with TRBJ2-7, with D perhaps matching TRBD1 (5 bases). CDR1 MNHNS and CDR2 SASEGT come from the germline V gene. Trimming removed 3 bases from V and 1 base from J, with 7 bases in between. The CDR3 runs to 13 residues.